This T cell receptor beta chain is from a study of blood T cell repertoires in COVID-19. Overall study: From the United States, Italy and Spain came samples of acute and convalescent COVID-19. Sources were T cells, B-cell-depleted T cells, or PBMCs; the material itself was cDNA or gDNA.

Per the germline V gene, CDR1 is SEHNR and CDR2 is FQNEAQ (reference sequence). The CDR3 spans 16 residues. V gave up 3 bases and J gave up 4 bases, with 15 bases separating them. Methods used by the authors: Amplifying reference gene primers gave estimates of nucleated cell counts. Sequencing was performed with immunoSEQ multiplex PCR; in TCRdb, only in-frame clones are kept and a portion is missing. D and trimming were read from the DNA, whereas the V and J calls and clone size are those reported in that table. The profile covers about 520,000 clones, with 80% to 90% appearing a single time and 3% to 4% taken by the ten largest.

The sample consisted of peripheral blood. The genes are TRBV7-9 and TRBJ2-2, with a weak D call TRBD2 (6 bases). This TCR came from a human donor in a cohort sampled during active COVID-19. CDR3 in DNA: TGTGCCAGCAGCTTGAGGCGTGTGGGAGGCACCGGGGAGCTGTTTTTT. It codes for CASSLRRVGGTGELFF.